The sequence of this T cell receptor beta chain was determined in a study of OX40 agonist ivuxolimab in advanced cancers. At the level of the study: Two patients with cutaneous melanoma and one with hepatocellular carcinoma, three in total, showed partial responses.

Patients were ruled out by autoimmune disease history or systemic immunosuppression. Clones were sequenced by immunoSEQ multiplex PCR, and TCRdb holds only the in-frame ones, with some missing. The sample comprises nearly 85,000 clones, about 86% of which are singletons, and around 2% rests with the top ten. Findings of the study overall: Both CD4+ and CD8+ T cell populations in blood had undergone clonal expansion by week 6 at 0.1 to 3.0 mg/kg. The investigators did not determine what antigen specificity the expanded peripheral T cells had.

Trimming shortened V by 9 bases and J by 7 bases, and 19 bases separated the two germline ends. CDR3 size: 15 residues. Germline V lookup: CDR1 ENHRY, CDR2 SYGVKD. A remark on this clone: As yet, its antigen is unknown.

The sequencing here drew on CD4+ or CD8+ T cells sorted from blood, taken in a trial of the OX40 agonist ivuxolimab. The clonotype was recovered from an adult with an advanced solid tumor such as melanoma, head and neck, liver or kidney cancer. The V and J genes are TRBV10-3 and TRBJ1-6; no reliable D call. The CDR3 region is CAISVGNTGNSPLHF. CDR3 sequence (DNA): TGTGCCATTTCAGTGGGAAATACGGGAAATTCACCCCTCCACTTT.